A selection of T cell receptor beta chains follows, all from one sample in a study of shared clonotypes between healthy human individuals. Here immunoSEQ multiplex PCR was the method, and the copy in TCRdb shows in-frame clones only, minus some. The sample includes roughly 2.2 million clones, 85% to 95% of them seen just once. The material sequenced was naive CD4+ T cells from PBMCs. The receptors derive from a man between 18 and 29 years old in good health. Some clones in this sample may be carry-over from other donors' samples. The CDR3 runs from the conserved cysteine through the conserved F or W. The D gene is left open where the match is weak. The size field is filled for only some rows; it gives once, few, many or a size class.

TGTGCCAGCAGCCCCAGGGGGGGCCCCTACAATGAGCAGTTCTTC,CASSPRGGPYNEQFF,NA,NA,TRBJ2-1,TRBV6-7
TGTGCCAGCAGCCCCCGAAGAGCGGGAGGGGTCCCAGATACGCAGTATTTT,CASSPRRAGGVPDTQYF,NA,TRBD2,TRBJ2-3,TRBV7-8
TGTGCCAGCAGCTTCCCCACTAGCGGGGGATCCTCCTACGAGCAGTACTTC,CASSFPTSGGSSYEQYF,NA,TRBD2,TRBJ2-7,TRBV11-2
TGTGCCAGCAGTTTTAAGGCTTTTGGTCGAGGGGTGGTCACAAACTATGGCTACACCTTC,CASSFKAFGRGVVTNYGYTF,NA,NA,TRBJ1-2,TRBV28
TGTGCCAGCAGTGATGAAGGTTCCTACAATGAGCAGTTCTTC,CASSDEGSYNEQFF,NA,NA,TRBJ2-1,TRBV2
TGTGCCTGGAGCCAGGCGGCAACTCAAGCTTTCTTT,CAWSQAATQAFF,NA,NA,TRBJ1-1,TRBV30
TGCGCCAGCAGCCAAAGTGGGGGGCCGAACACCGGGGAGCTGTTTTTT,CASSQSGGPNTGELFF,NA,NA,TRBJ2-2,TRBV4-3
TGTGCCAGCTCTTCAGTCAGTGGCCACTACGAGCAGTACTTC,CASSSVSGHYEQYF,NA,NA,TRBJ2-7,TRBV5-5
TGTGCCAGCAGCCTAGGGGAGGGGCAGTTCTTC,CASSLGEGQFF,NA,TRBD2,TRBJ2-1,TRBV7-6
TGTGCCAGCAGTCCCGGGATGAAGGACTCTGGAAACACCATATATTTT,CASSPGMKDSGNTIYF,NA,NA,TRBJ1-3,TRBV28
TGTGCCAGAACGGGACTAGCGGGAGGGACGTCTGGGGCCAACGTCCTGACTTTC,CARTGLAGGTSGANVLTF,NA,TRBD2,TRBJ2-6,TRBV2
TGCGCCAGCAGCCAAGTCCGATCAGGATCTAGCACAGATACGCAGTATTTT,CASSQVRSGSSTDTQYF,NA,NA,TRBJ2-3,TRBV4-1
TGTGCCAGCTCACCATCACGACGGTACTACGAGCAGTACTTC,CASSPSRRYYEQYF,NA,NA,TRBJ2-7,TRBV18
TGTGCCAGCAGCAAGGTCGGGGGAGAGGGCGTTAAGACCCAGTACTTC,CASSKVGGEGVKTQYF,NA,NA,TRBJ2-5,TRBV11-2
TGTGCCAGCAGCGGGGGCAGCTACGAGCAGTACTTC,CASSGGSYEQYF,NA,NA,TRBJ2-7,TRBV11-2
TGTGCCAGCGCCATAACAGGGGATAACTATGGCTACACCTTC,CASAITGDNYGYTF,NA,TRBD1,TRBJ1-2,TRBV7-9
TGTGCCAGCAGTCTCGCCACAGGGAGCTCCTACAATGAGCAGTTCTTC,CASSLATGSSYNEQFF,once,NA,TRBJ2-1,TRBV27
TGCGCCAGCAGCTTGGGCCCAACAGGGAGCTCCTACGAGCAGTACTTC,CASSLGPTGSSYEQYF,NA,NA,TRBJ2-7,TRBV5-1
TGCGCCAGCAGGGGTTCTGGGGTGACCGGGGAGCTGTTTTTT,CASRGSGVTGELFF,NA,NA,TRBJ2-2,TRBV5-1
TGTGCCAGCAGCCCGGGGCGCACAGATACGCAGTATTTT,CASSPGRTDTQYF,NA,NA,TRBJ2-3,TRBV6-5
TGTGCCAGCAGGCCCGGGTCCTGGGGCAATCAGCCCCAGCATTTT,CASRPGSWGNQPQHF,NA,NA,TRBJ1-5,TRBV2
TGCGCCAGCAGCGGACTAGCGGGAGGGTCGAACACCGGGGAGCTGTTTTTT,CASSGLAGGSNTGELFF,NA,TRBD2,TRBJ2-2,TRBV5-1
TGTGCCAGCACCTCCCGTCTTGGGCAGTTCTTC,CASTSRLGQFF,NA,NA,TRBJ2-1,TRBV6-5
TGTGCCAGCAGCGCAGATACAGGGGGGAGTCCCTACGAGCAGTACTTC,CASSADTGGSPYEQYF,NA,TRBD1,TRBJ2-7,TRBV7-2
TGTGCCAGCAGTGCGAGAACTCCCTCCCGGGGCTCACCCCTCCACTTT,CASSARTPSRGSPLHF,NA,NA,TRBJ1-6,TRBV28
TGTGCCAGCTCCCTAGGGACTAGCGGCTCCTACAATGAGCAGTTCTTC,CASSLGTSGSYNEQFF,NA,TRBD2,TRBJ2-1,TRBV18
TGTGCCAGCAGCGTCATCGAGGGACAGCCCCCCCATGGCTACACCTTC,CASSVIEGQPPHGYTF,NA,TRBD1,TRBJ1-2,TRBV11-2
TGCGCCAGCAGCTACGACTCCGGCGGCAGCACAGATACGCAGTATTTT,CASSYDSGGSTDTQYF,NA,NA,TRBJ2-3,TRBV5-1
TGTGCCAGCAGTTCATCGACAGGGGCCTCCTACGAGCAGTACTTC,CASSSSTGASYEQYF,NA,TRBD1,TRBJ2-7,TRBV28
TGTGCCAGCTCACCATTGGCTAGCGGGGAGACCCAGTACTTC,CASSPLASGETQYF,NA,TRBD2,TRBJ2-5,TRBV18
TGTGCCATCAGTGGACAGGCACGCTACAATGAGCAGTTCTTC,CAISGQARYNEQFF,NA,NA,TRBJ2-1,TRBV10-3
TGTGCCAGCACCCGGCGGGACAGGGGGATGAACACTGAAGCTTTCTTT,CASTRRDRGMNTEAFF,NA,TRBD1,TRBJ1-1,TRBV5-4
TGTGCCAGCAGCTTAGTTGATGAAGCTTTCTTT,CASSLVDEAFF,NA,NA,TRBJ1-1,TRBV7-9
TGTGCCAGCACATTACAGGGAGGCAATCAGCCCCAGCATTTT,CASTLQGGNQPQHF,NA,NA,TRBJ1-5,TRBV28
TGCGCCAGCAGCTTGGGTGGACAGGACCAAGAGACCCAGTACTTC,CASSLGGQDQETQYF,NA,TRBD1,TRBJ2-5,TRBV5-1
TGTGCCAGCAGCCATACCGGGACAGGAACCTATGGCTACACCTTC,CASSHTGTGTYGYTF,NA,TRBD1,TRBJ1-2,TRBV9
TGTGCCAGCAGCTTCCAGAGTGGTGAAAAACTGTTTTTT,CASSFQSGEKLFF,once,NA,TRBJ1-4,TRBV5-6
TGTGCCAGCAGCTTACAGGGGGTAACGGGCAATCAGCCCCAGCATTTT,CASSLQGVTGNQPQHF,NA,TRBD1,TRBJ1-5,TRBV7-2
TGTGCCAGCAGCCATTCTGGACTAGCGGGAATTGAGCAGTTCTTC,CASSHSGLAGIEQFF,NA,TRBD2,TRBJ2-1,TRBV7-3
TGCGCCAGCAGCCACGGGACTAGCGGGAGAGGGGGCACAGATACGCAGTATTTT,CASSHGTSGRGGTDTQYF,NA,TRBD2,TRBJ2-3,TRBV5-1
TGTGCCAGCAGCCCCCACGCGGGCATGCTAGAGACCCAGTACTTC,CASSPHAGMLETQYF,NA,NA,TRBJ2-5,TRBV7-2
TGTGCCAGCAGTGAAAGGGAGCGTCAGCCCCAGCATTTT,CASSERERQPQHF,NA,NA,TRBJ1-5,TRBV2
TGTGCCAGCAGCCCCGGGTGGGAGGAGACCCAGTACTTC,CASSPGWEETQYF,NA,NA,TRBJ2-5,TRBV7-3
TGTGCCAGCAGTTTAGCGGGAGGGAACTACAATGAGCAGTTCTTC,CASSLAGGNYNEQFF,NA,TRBD2,TRBJ2-1,TRBV2
TGTGCCACGGGGACGTTCCTGGAGACCCAGTACTTC,CATGTFLETQYF,NA,NA,TRBJ2-5,TRBV10-3
TGTGCCAGCAGCTTGGTACCAACTAATGAAAAACTGTTTTTT,CASSLVPTNEKLFF,NA,NA,TRBJ1-4,TRBV5-4
TGCGCCAGCAGCCCGGCGTTAAACACTGAAGCTTTCTTT,CASSPALNTEAFF,NA,NA,TRBJ1-1,TRBV5-1
TGTGCCATCAGTGAGGGTAGGGACGAGCAGTACTTC,CAISEGRDEQYF,once,NA,TRBJ2-7,TRBV10-3
TGTGCCAGCAGTTACTCTGCCTTATACGAGCAGTACTTC,CASSYSALYEQYF,NA,NA,TRBJ2-7,TRBV6-5